Sequencing of this TCR beta chain was carried out in a study of cytomegalovirus exposure and HLA in healthy donors. This CDR3 contains 16 residues. The ends lost 3 bases at V and 1 base at J; junction bases unmatched: 6. Germline V gene sequence: CDR1 SGDLS, CDR2 YYNGEE. Assay: immunoSEQ multiplex PCR; the TCRdb copy retains only in-frame clones and omits some. Among 90,000 to 150,000 clones, about 84% were seen once, and the ten largest hold 2.1%. The sequenced sample was PBMCs. The chain is built from TRBV9 and TRBJ2-3; 9 bases map to TRBD2. The clonotype originates from a young woman in good health and CMV-seronegative. CDR3 residues: CASSGTAGGGTDTQYF. CDR3 bases: TGTGCCAGCAGCGGGACCGCGGGGGGGGGCACAGATACGCAGTATTTT.